The present entry profiles one TCR beta chain with its context. This specimen comes from a study of technical replicates of blood from several donors. V lost 0 bases, J lost 1 base, and 10 bases lay in between. The CDR3 extends over 16 amino acids. Germline V lookup: CDR1 MGHRA, CDR2 YSYEKL. Using immunoSEQ multiplex PCR, the repertoire was profiled, and TCRdb retains in-frame clones only, with some absent. The sample gives some 60,000 clones, about 94% of which show up once; around 2.9% is in the top ten. Sequencing was performed on PBMCs. The TCR sequence derives from a human donor in good health. Some clones in this sample may be carry-over from other donors' samples. The chain carries TRBV4-1 and TRBJ1-5; D call uncertain. In DNA form, the CDR3 reads TGCGCCAGCAGCCAAGAGTATACGGTGAGCAATCAGCCCCAGCATTTT. It translates to CASSQEYTVSNQPQHF.